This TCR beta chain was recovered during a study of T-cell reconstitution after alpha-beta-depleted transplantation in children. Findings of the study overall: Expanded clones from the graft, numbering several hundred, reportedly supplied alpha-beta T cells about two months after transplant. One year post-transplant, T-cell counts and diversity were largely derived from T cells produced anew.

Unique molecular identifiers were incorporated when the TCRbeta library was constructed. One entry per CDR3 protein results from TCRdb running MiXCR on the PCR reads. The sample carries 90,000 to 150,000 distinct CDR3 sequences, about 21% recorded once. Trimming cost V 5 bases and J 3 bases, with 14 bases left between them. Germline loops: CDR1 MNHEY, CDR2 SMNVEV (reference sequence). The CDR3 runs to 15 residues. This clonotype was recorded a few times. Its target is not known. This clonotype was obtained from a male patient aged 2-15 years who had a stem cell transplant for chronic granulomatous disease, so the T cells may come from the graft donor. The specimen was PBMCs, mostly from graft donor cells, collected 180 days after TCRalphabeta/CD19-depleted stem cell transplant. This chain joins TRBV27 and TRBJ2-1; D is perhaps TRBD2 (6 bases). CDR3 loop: CASSPWTNYYNEQFF. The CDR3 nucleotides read TGTGCCAGCAGTCCTTGGACTAACTACTACAATGAGCAGTTCTTC.